This record concerns one T cell receptor (beta chain) sequence. As yet, its antigen is unknown. This sample is drawn from a study of T cells in Graves' hyperthyroidism and ophthalmopathy. From germline, CDR1 is ENHRY and CDR2 SYGVKD. Trimming stripped 6 bases from V and 5 bases from J, with 12 bases between. The CDR3 has 13 residues. General observations from the study: Model predictions of ophthalmopathy came a median approximately 6 months before onset. Blood shared most expanded thyroid clonotypes above 0.001.

Amplified TCR beta CDR3 regions came from RNA transcripts. A first-round RT-PCR of the TCR CDR3 used the HTBI primer set. TCRdb fed the multiplex PCR reads into MiXCR, producing one record per CDR3 protein. The repertoire includes 550,000 to 650,000 distinct CDR3 sequences, around 15% of them detected once, and approximately 13% sits in the top ten. Diagnoses were established using clinical symptoms, serum thyroxine and TRAb, thyroid ultrasound and orbital computed tomography. PBMCs were derived from under 13 ml fresh peripheral blood. The sample taken for sequencing was blood. The rearrangement uses TRBV10-3 and TRBJ2-3; tentatively, D is TRBD1 (6 bases). The sequence was collected from a woman between 40 and 50 years old with Graves' hyperthyroidism. In DNA form, the CDR3 reads TGTGCCATCAGCATCACAGGGAGAGATACGCAGTATTTT. Translating gives CAISITGRDTQYF.